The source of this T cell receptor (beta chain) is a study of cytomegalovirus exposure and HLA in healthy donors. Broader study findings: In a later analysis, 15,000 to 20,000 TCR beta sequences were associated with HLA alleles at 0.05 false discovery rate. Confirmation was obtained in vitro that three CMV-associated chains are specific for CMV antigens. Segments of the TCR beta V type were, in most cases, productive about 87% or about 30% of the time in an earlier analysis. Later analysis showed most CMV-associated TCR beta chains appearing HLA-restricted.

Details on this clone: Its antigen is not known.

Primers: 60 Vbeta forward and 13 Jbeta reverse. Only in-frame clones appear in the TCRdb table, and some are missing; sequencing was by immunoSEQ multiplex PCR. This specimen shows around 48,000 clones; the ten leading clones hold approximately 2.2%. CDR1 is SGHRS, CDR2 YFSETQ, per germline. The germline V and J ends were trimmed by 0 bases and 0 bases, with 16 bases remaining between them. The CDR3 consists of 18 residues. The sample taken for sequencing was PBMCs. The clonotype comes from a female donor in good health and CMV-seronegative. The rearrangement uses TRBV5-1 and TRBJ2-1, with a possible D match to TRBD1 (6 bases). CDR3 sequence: CASSLGVGGPSSYNEQFF. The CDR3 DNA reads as TGCGCCAGCAGCTTGGGGGTTGGGGGCCCAAGCTCCTACAATGAGCAGTTCTTC.